This TCR beta chain was profiled in a study of CXCR3-negative and CXCR3-positive naive CD8 T cells. Overall study results and limits: Cryopreserved PBMCs had partly decreased CXCR3 expression; fresh PBMCs were used in most assays. For CXCR3-positive naive cells, TRB CDR3s were more hydrophobic than those of CXCR3-negative naive cells.

About this clonotype: Its antigen is still unknown.

Researchers reported sorting every CD8+ T cell subset in triplicate, 300,000 or so cells per sort. There are 15 residues in the CDR3. CDR1 and CDR2 (germline): SNHLY, FYNNEI. UMI-labeled 5' RACE TRB cDNA libraries were prepared from the cells. TCRdb reprocessed the 5' RACE reads and reports one entry per CDR3 protein, with no DNA. Its table lists some 54,000 distinct CDR3 sequences. This rearrangement joins TRBV2 to TRBJ2-5; TCRdb's assignment of TRBD1 cannot be checked, as there is no DNA. The receptor's source is a human donor in good health. Some clones in this sample may be carry-over from other donors' samples. The sample taken for sequencing was naive CXCR3+ CD8+ T cells from blood. Subset reported: CD45RO-CCR7+CD27+CD95- naive CD8+ T cells expressing CXCR3 (TNR3+). The CDR3 is CASSPDSELGGTQYF.